This T cell receptor (beta chain) stems from a study of Graves' ophthalmopathy and Graves' hyperthyroidism. Turning to the study itself: The blood sample was drawn at first diagnosis and before any treatment.

This clonotype was found many times. Amplification from RNA transcripts yielded the TCR beta CDR3 regions. HTBI-primed first-round RT-PCR preceded second-round multiplex PCR. In TCRdb, the multiplex PCR reads were re-called with MiXCR into one record per CDR3 protein. The sample has some 390,000 distinct CDR3 sequences; about 16% are singletons. The TCR originated in a woman between 18 and 30 years old with Graves' ophthalmopathy. The sample taken for sequencing was peripheral blood.

The CDR3: CASSRTSGNYEQYF. As DNA, the CDR3 is TGTGCCAGCAGCCGGACTAGCGGGAATTACGAGCAGTACTTC. The rearrangement joins TRBV12-3 or TRBV12-4 to TRBJ2-7; the match to TRBD2 covers 12 bases. This CDR3 region has 14 residues. Trimming cost V 6 bases and J 4 bases; bases outside gene matches: 4.